This TCR beta chain was found in a study of blood T cell repertoires in COVID-19. CDR1 is SEHNR and CDR2 is FQNEAQ in the germline V gene (reference sequence). V dropped 2 bases and J dropped 4 bases, with 10 bases sitting between them. This CDR3 has 14 residues. TCRdb keeps only in-frame clones here, not all; method: immunoSEQ multiplex PCR. This table has a few hundred thousand clones, approximately 85% appearing once. The receptor was isolated from a woman between 50 and 59 years old with acute or convalescent COVID-19. The chain is built from TRBV7-9 and TRBJ2-3, with D unclear. Sequenced input: peripheral blood. CDR3 DNA: TGTGCCAGCAGCTTAACCTGGGCCTCAGATACGCAGTATTTT. This codes for CASSLTWASDTQYF.